The rows below give T cell receptor beta chains drawn from one sample of a study of blood T cell repertoires in COVID-19. Repertoires were generated with immunoSEQ multiplex PCR, while TCRdb's copy carries only in-frame clones and drops some. The data contain around 130,000 clones, around nine tenths of them seen just once; the ten biggest clones take up under 2.5%. The specimen sequenced was PBMCs or T cells enriched from blood (not recorded which). These receptors came from a woman between 45 and 60 years old who had recovered from COVID-19. Each CDR3 is given with its conserved first and last residue. A D gene is named only where the DNA matches it firmly. Clone size is shown for a subset of rows, as once, few, many or a class of expanded clone.

d_gene	v_gene	abundance	j_gene	CDR3nt	CDR3aa
TRBD2	TRBV5-4	-	TRBJ2-5	TGTGCCAGCAGCTTGGGAGCGGGGGAGGAGACCCAGTACTTC	CASSLGAGEETQYF
TRBD2	TRBV9	-	TRBJ2-4	TGTGCCAGCAGCGCAACAGGCGGGCCTAGCGGGGGGGCCGTATACTTC	CASSATGGPSGGAVYF
TRBD1	TRBV5-1	-	TRBJ2-7	TGCGCCAGCAGCGATCCGGACAGGCAAACCTACGAGCAGTACTTC	CASSDPDRQTYEQYF
-	TRBV7-9	-	TRBJ1-2	TGTGCCAGCAGCTTATGGACTGATGGCTACACCTTC	CASSLWTDGYTF
TRBD1	TRBV5-4	-	TRBJ2-7	TGTGCCAGCAGATCGTCCGGGACAGGAACCTACGAGCAGTACTTC	CASRSSGTGTYEQYF
-	TRBV14	-	TRBJ2-5	TGTGCCAGCAGCCGGTGGCAGGGTAGGGAGACCCAGTACTTC	CASSRWQGRETQYF
TRBD2	TRBV10-1	-	TRBJ2-2	TGCGCCAGCAACAGCGGGGGGCCCTCGGGGAAGCTGTTTTTT	CASNSGGPSGKLFF
TRBD1	TRBV6-5	once	TRBJ2-5	TGTGCCAGCAGAGGACAGGGGTTGTGGACCCAGTACTTC	CASRGQGLWTQYF
-	TRBV6-6	-	TRBJ2-7	TGTGCCAGCAGTTACTCCTACGGGTCGTACGAGCAGTACTTC	CASSYSYGSYEQYF
-	TRBV2	-	TRBJ2-5	TGTGCCAGCACCGCACGCGGGGGCTCTCTAGAGACCCAGTACTTC	CASTARGGSLETQYF
-	TRBV5-4	few	TRBJ2-7	TGTGCCAGCTCCGACAGCTCCTACGAGCAGTACTTC	CASSDSSYEQYF
-	TRBV18	-	TRBJ1-2	TGTGCCAGCTCAGAAGACAGGATCTATGGCTACACCTTC	CASSEDRIYGYTF
-	TRBV5-1	-	TRBJ2-5	TGCGCCAGCAGCACCGGTGAAGAGACCCAGTACTTC	CASSTGEETQYF
-	TRBV25-1	-	TRBJ1-6	TGTGCCAGCAACGACAACGGCCTCTCCGCTTACCCCCTCCACTTT	CASNDNGLSAYPLHF
-	TRBV10-1	-	TRBJ2-3	TGCGCCAGCCAGGGTCTTCCCACAGATACGCAGTATTTT	CASQGLPTDTQYF
-	TRBV10-1	-	TRBJ2-7	TGCGCCAGCAGTTTTGGGGGCAGCTCCTACGAGCAGTACTTC	CASSFGGSSYEQYF
TRBD1	TRBV9	-	TRBJ2-5	TGTGCCAGCAGCCGAGGTATCGACAGGGTACAAGAGACCCAGTACTTC	CASSRGIDRVQETQYF
-	TRBV6-2/TRBV6-3	once	TRBJ1-1	TGTGCCAGCAGTTACTTTGCAGGGATCACTGAAGCTTTCTTT	CASSYFAGITEAFF
-	TRBV28	-	TRBJ1-5	TGTGCCAGCAGTGCCTCCGGGACATGGGGAGATCAGCCCCAGCATTTT	CASSASGTWGDQPQHF
-	TRBV14	-	TRBJ2-1	TGTGCCAGCAGCCGCCGATTAGCTGCCAATGAGCAGTTCTTC	CASSRRLAANEQFF
-	TRBV10-3	-	TRBJ2-3	TGTGCCATCAGTGGAGGATCTGGAATCACAGATACGCAGTATTTT	CAISGGSGITDTQYF
TRBD1	TRBV9	-	TRBJ1-2	TGTGCCAGCAGCGACCGGGACAGGGGGCAAAGTCGAGGCTACACCTTC	CASSDRDRGQSRGYTF
TRBD2	TRBV5-1	-	TRBJ2-7	TGCGCCAGCAGCTTGCGGGGGGGCTCCTACGAGCAGTACTTC	CASSLRGGSYEQYF
-	TRBV29-1	-	TRBJ1-5	TGCAGCGTTCACAAACATCGGGGCAATCAGCCCCAGCATTTT	CSVHKHRGNQPQHF
-	TRBV18	-	TRBJ1-1	TGTGCCAGCTCACCGGTTATGGGGGGAAACACTGAAGCTTTCTTT	CASSPVMGGNTEAFF
-	TRBV19	-	TRBJ1-1	TGTGCCAGCCGAATGGGGGCGGAGAACACTGAAGCTTTCTTT	CASRMGAENTEAFF
-	TRBV18	-	TRBJ2-5	TGTGCCAGCTCACCACGGGCTAAAGAGACCCAGTACTTC	CASSPRAKETQYF
TRBD2	TRBV5-4	-	TRBJ2-7	TGTGCCAGCAGCTTGCGGGGCCCCGGGGGGGATCGAGAGCAGTACTTC	CASSLRGPGGDREQYF
-	TRBV9	once	TRBJ1-6	TGTGCCAGCAGCGTAGCCAGCTATAATTCACCCCTCCACTTT	CASSVASYNSPLHF
-	TRBV27	-	TRBJ1-5	TGTGCCAGCAGTTTATCGAGCGGGGCAGGGTCCAATCAGCCCCAGCATTTT	CASSLSSGAGSNQPQHF
-	TRBV4-1	-	TRBJ1-4	TGCGCCAGCAGCCAAGTCACGGGAGGAAATGAAAAACTGTTTTTT	CASSQVTGGNEKLFF
TRBD2	TRBV25-1	-	TRBJ2-1	TGTGCCAGCAGGAGGGCGGGGGGCTCCTACAATGAGCAGTTCTTC	CASRRAGGSYNEQFF
TRBD2	TRBV5-1	-	TRBJ2-5	TGCGCCAGCAGCCCGGGGCTAGCGGGGGGCCAAGAGACCCAGTACTTC	CASSPGLAGGQETQYF